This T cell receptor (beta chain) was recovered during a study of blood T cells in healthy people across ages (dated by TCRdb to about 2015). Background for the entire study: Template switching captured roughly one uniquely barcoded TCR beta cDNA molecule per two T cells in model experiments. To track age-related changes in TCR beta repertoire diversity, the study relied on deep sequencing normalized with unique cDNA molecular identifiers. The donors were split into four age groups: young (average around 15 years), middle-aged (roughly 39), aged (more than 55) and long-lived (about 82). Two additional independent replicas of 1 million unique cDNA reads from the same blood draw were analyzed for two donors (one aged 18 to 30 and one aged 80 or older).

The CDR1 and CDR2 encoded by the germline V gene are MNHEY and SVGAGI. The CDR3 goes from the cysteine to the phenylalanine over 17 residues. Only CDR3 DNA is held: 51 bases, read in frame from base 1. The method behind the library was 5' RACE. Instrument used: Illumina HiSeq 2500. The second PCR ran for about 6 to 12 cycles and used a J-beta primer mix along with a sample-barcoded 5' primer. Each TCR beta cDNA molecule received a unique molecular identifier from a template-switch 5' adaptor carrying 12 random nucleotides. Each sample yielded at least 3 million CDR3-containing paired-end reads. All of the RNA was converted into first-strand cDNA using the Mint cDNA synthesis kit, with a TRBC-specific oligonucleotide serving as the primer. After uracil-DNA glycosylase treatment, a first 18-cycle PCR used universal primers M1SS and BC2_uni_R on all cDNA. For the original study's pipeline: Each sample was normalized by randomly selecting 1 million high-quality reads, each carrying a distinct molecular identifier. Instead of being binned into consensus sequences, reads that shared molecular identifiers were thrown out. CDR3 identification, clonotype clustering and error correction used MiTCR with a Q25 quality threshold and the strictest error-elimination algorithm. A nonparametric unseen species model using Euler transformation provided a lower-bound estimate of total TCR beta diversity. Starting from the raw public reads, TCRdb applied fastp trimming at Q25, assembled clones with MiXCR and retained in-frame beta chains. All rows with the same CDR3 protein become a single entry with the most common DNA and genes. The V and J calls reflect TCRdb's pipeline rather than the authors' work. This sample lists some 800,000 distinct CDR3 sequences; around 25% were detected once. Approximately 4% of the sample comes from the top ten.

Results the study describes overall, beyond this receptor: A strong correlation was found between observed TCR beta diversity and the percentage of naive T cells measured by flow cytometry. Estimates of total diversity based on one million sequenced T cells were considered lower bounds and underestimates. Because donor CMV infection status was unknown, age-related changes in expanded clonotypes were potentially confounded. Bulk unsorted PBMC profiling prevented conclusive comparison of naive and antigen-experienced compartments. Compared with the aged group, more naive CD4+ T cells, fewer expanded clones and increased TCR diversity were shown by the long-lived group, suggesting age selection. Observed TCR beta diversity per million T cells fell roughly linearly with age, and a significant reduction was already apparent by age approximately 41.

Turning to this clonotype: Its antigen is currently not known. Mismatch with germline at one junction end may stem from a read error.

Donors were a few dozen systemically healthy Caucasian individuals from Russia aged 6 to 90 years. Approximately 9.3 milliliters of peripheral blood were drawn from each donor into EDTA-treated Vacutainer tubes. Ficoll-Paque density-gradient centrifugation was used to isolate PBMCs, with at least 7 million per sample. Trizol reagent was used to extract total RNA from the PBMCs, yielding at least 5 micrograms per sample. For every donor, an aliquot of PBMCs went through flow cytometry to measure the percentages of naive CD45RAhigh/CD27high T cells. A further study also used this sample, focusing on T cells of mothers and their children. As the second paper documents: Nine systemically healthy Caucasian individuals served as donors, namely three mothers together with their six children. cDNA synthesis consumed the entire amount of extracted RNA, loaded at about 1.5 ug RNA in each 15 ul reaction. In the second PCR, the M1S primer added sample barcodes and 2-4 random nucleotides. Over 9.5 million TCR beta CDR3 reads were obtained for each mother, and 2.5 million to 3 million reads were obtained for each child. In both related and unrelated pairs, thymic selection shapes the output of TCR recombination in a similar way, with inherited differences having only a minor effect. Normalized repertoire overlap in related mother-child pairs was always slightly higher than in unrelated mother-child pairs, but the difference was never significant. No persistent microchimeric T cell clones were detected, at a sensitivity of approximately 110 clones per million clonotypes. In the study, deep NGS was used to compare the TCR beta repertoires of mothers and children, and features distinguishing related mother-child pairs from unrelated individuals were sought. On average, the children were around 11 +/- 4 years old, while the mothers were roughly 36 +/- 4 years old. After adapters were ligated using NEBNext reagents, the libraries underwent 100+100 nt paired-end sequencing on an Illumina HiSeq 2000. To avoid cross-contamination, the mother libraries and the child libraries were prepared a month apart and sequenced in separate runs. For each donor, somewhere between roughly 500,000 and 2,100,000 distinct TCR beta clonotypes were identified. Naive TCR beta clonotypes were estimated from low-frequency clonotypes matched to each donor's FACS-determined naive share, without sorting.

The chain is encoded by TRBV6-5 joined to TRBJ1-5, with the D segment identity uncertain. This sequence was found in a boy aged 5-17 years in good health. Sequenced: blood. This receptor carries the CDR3 CASSFTGSNHRNPPQHF. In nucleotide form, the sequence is TGTGCCAGCAGTTTTACCGGGTCTAACCACCGGAATCCGCCCCAGCATTTT.